The 10 T cell receptor beta chains below were found in one sample sequenced in a study of CD8+ T cells in alopecia areata. The authors extracted RNA and reverse transcribed it into cDNA as the sequencing template. The protocol was immunoSEQ multiplex PCR, while the TCRdb copy is restricted to in-frame clones and leaves out a portion. The sample contains some 170,000 clones, around 64% of which appear only once. Specimen: CD8+ T cells sorted from blood, collected at week 0. These receptors were collected from a human donor with alopecia areata.

The chain is built from TRBV5-1 and TRBJ2-2, with 10 bases fitting TRBD2. This CDR3 has 15 residues. Per the germline V gene, CDR1 is SGHRS and CDR2 is YFSETQ. The trim removed 4 bases at V and 7 bases at J, leaving 7 bases unmatched. For the CDR3, the DNA is TGCGCCAGCAGCGACGGGACTAGCGAGATCGGGGAGCTGTTTTTT. This translates into CASSDGTSEIGELFF.

The rearrangement links TRBV5-1 to TRBJ2-4; D is undetermined. Germline V lookup: CDR1 SGHRS, CDR2 YFSETQ. This CDR3 has 14 amino acids. Trimming shortened V by 0 bases and J by 9 bases, and 13 bases separated the two germline ends. CDR3 in amino acids: CASSLAGGDGIQYF. The CDR3 DNA sequence: TGCGCCAGCAGCTTGGCCGGTGGGGATGGCATTCAGTACTTC.

The chain employs TRBV29-1 and TRBJ1-3; D is possibly TRBD1 (5 bases). CDR3 size: 17 residues. In germline, CDR1 is SQVTM, CDR2 ANQGSEA. Deletions cut 7 bases from V and 2 bases from J, with 24 bases between. The CDR3 DNA is TGCAGCGCCCGGAATGGGGAATTGGACATGGCTGGAAACACCATATATTTT. Its protein is CSARNGELDMAGNTIYF.

A remark on this clone: Other DNA sequences within the sample encode an identical CDR3. The V and J genes are TRBV30 and TRBJ2-1; D gene unclear. Trimming removed 2 bases from V and 7 bases from J, with 3 bases in between. The CDR3 covers 10 residues. Per the germline V gene, CDR1 is GTSNPN and CDR2 is SVGIG (reference sequence). The CDR3 reads CAWSSNEQFF. CDR3 in DNA: TGTGCCTGGAGTTCAAATGAGCAGTTCTTC.

This chain joins TRBV2 and TRBJ1-2; the match to TRBD1 covers 9 bases. Germline loops: CDR1 SNHLY, CDR2 FYNNEI. V shed 4 bases, J shed 0 bases, and the junction held 6 bases outside the gene matches. This CDR3 region has 16 residues. The CDR3 DNA reads as TGTGCCAGCAGTGCAACTGGGACAGGGACTAACTATGGCTACACCTTC. Translated: CASSATGTGTNYGYTF. The full variable domain, rest sourced from reference TRBV2 and TRBJ1-2, is EPEVTQTPSHQVTQMGQEVILRCVPISNHLYFYWYRQILGQKVEFLVSFYNNEISEKSEIFDDQFSVERPDGSNFTLKIRSTKLEDSAMYFCASSATGTGTNYGYTFGSGTRLTVV.

CDR3 protein: CASSVAGGGYGYTF. The CDR3 nucleotides are TGTGCCAGCAGCGTAGCGGGGGGAGGCTATGGCTACACCTTC. This chain connects TRBV9 to TRBJ1-2; tentative D call: TRBD1 (5 bases). Per germline, CDR1 SGDLS and CDR2 YYNGEE. The V gene lost 0 bases and the J gene lost 4 bases, with 10 bases spanning the gap. The CDR3 length is 14 residues.

This rearrangement joins TRBV10-3 to TRBJ1-6, with D possibly matching TRBD1 (5 bases). This CDR3 has 14 residues. Per germline, CDR1 ENHRY and CDR2 SYGVKD. V lost 11 bases to trimming and J lost 10 bases, with 21 bases between them. This CDR3 is CASESGDQPSPLHF. The CDR3, as DNA: TGTGCCTCGGAAAGTGGGGACCAGCCATCACCCCTCCACTTT.

The chain carries TRBV10-3 and TRBJ1-6; no firm D call. Trimming pared 6 bases from V and 3 bases from J, leaving 12 bases between. The CDR3 runs 15 residues. Germline lookup yields CDR1 ENHRY and CDR2 SYGVKD. Written as DNA, the CDR3 is TGTGCCATCAGCCCTGGGTGGGACTATAATTCACCCCTCCACTTT. Protein: CAISPGWDYNSPLHF.

Only a few counts were recorded for this clone. This chain joins TRBV19 and TRBJ2-2; no clear D. V dropped 7 bases and J dropped 7 bases, with 7 bases sitting between them. The germline CDR1 and CDR2 sequences are LNHDA and SQIVND (reference sequence). The CDR3 is 11 amino acids. The chain's CDR3 is CASTSDGELFF. CDR3 nucleotides: TGTGCCAGTACGAGTGACGGGGAGCTGTTTTTT.

This chain uses TRBV4-2 with TRBJ2-1, with D perhaps TRBD2 (7 bases). The germline V and J ends were trimmed by 4 bases and 10 bases, with 20 bases remaining between them. The germline V gene encodes CDR1 LGHNA and CDR2 YNFKEQ. The CDR3 loop spans 15 amino acids. Here the CDR3 reads CASSPRGGGKWEQFF. Written as DNA, the CDR3 is TGTGCCAGCAGCCCTCGAGGGGGGGGCAAGTGGGAGCAGTTCTTC.